A selection of T cell receptor beta chains follows, all from one sample in a study of shared clonotypes between healthy human individuals. Clones were read by immunoSEQ multiplex PCR, and TCRdb kept only the in-frame ones, dropping some. The sample includes approximately 2.5 million clones, around 90% of them seen just once. The specimen sequenced was naive CD4+ T cells sorted from blood. These receptor sequences come from a man younger than 35 in good health. The CDR3 runs from the conserved cysteine through the conserved F or W. Each record gives: clone size, D gene, J gene, V gene, CDR3 length, CDR3 DNA, CDR3 protein. A D gene is named only where the DNA matches it firmly. Part of the rows lack a size; the others show once, few, many or a class for expanded clones.

-,TRBD1,TRBJ2-2,TRBV10-1,15,TGCGCCAGCAGTGAGCGGACAGGGAAAGCCGGGGAGCTGTTTTTT,CASSERTGKAGELFF
-,TRBD1,TRBJ1-6,TRBV6-1,15,TGTGCCAGCAGTGGAGCGACAGGGGGCAATTCACCCCTCCACTTT,CASSGATGGNSPLHF
-,-,TRBJ2-1,TRBV29-1,11,TGCAGCACAAAGGGATACGCGGAGCAGTTCTTC,CSTKGYAEQFF
-,-,TRBJ2-5,TRBV5-1,14,TGCGCCAGCACCACACGACAGGCTCAAGAGACCCAGTACTTC,CASTTRQAQETQYF
-,-,TRBJ1-5,TRBV4-3,16,TGCGCCAGCAGCCAAGATTGGGGTGGTAACAATCAGCCCCAGCATTTT,CASSQDWGGNNQPQHF
-,-,TRBJ2-2,TRBV6-5,14,TGTGCCAGCAGTTCCCCCCGGGGCCCGGGGGAGCTGTTTTTT,CASSSPRGPGELFF
-,-,TRBJ2-7,TRBV7-9,14,TGTGCCAGCAGCTTAGCGCCGGGACCCTGGGAGCAGTACTTC,CASSLAPGPWEQYF
-,TRBD2,TRBJ2-5,TRBV7-2,17,TGTGCCAGCAGCCCGAGGACTAGCGGGAGTGGTTTTGAGACCCAGTACTTC,CASSPRTSGSGFETQYF
-,TRBD2,TRBJ2-1,TRBV11-2,17,TGTGCCAGCAGTAATAAAAGGGGAGGGGAGTCCTACAATGAGCAGTTCTTC,CASSNKRGGESYNEQFF
-,-,TRBJ1-1,TRBV5-1,13,TGCGCCAGCAGACTCGACGGACTCACTGAAGCTTTCTTT,CASRLDGLTEAFF
-,-,TRBJ2-1,TRBV9,13,TGTGCCAGCAGCGTAGAGGGAGCCAATGAGCAGTTCTTC,CASSVEGANEQFF
-,-,TRBJ1-1,TRBV6-6,16,TGTGCCAGCAGTTATCTAGGGGGGGACTCGAACACTGAAGCTTTCTTT,CASSYLGGDSNTEAFF
-,-,TRBJ1-6,TRBV7-3,13,TGTGCCAGCAGCCCCTCGGGCAATTCACCCCTCCACTTT,CASSPSGNSPLHF
-,TRBD1,TRBJ1-4,TRBV10-3,17,TGTGCCATCAGTGAAAGGACAGGGTTAATTGCTAATGAAAAACTGTTTTTT,CAISERTGLIANEKLFF
once,-,TRBJ2-5,TRBV21-1,12,TGTGCCAGCAGCACGGACCGCCCGTCCCAGTACTTC,CASSTDRPSQYF
-,-,TRBJ2-5,TRBV18,13,TGTGCCAGCTCACCCAGGCAGCAAGAGACCCAGTACTTC,CASSPRQQETQYF
-,-,TRBJ1-1,TRBV30,12,TGTGCCTGGAGCCGGGGGGGCACTGAAGCTTTCTTT,CAWSRGGTEAFF
-,-,TRBJ2-3,TRBV5-1,12,TGCGCCAGCAGCTTGCAGGAAGATACGCAGTATTTT,CASSLQEDTQYF
-,-,TRBJ2-7,TRBV28,14,TGTGCCAGCAGTTTGGTCCAGGGATCCTACGAGCAGTACTTC,CASSLVQGSYEQYF
-,-,TRBJ2-5,TRBV2,14,TGTGCCAGCAGTGAAGCAGGGCAGGGAGGACGGAAGTACTTC,CASSEAGQGGRKYF
-,TRBD2,TRBJ2-1,TRBV7-9,13,TGTGCCAGCAGCCGCGGACTAGCCGGTGAGCAGTTCTTC,CASSRGLAGEQFF
-,-,TRBJ1-4,TRBV28,13,TGTGCCAGCAGGGGGGGCGCTAATGAAAAACTGTTTTTT,CASRGGANEKLFF
-,-,TRBJ2-5,TRBV6-9,16,TGTGCCAGCGGGAGCGCCGGCTCGGCGTGCCAAGAGACCCAGTACTTC,CASGSAGSACQETQYF
-,-,TRBJ1-2,TRBV27,11,TGTGCCAGCCAGGGGTTTGGTGGCTACACCTTC,CASQGFGGYTF
once,TRBD1,TRBJ2-7,TRBV6-5,14,TGTGCCAGCAGATCCCGACCAGGGGGCAGCGAGCAGTACTTC,CASRSRPGGSEQYF
-,TRBD1,TRBJ2-7,TRBV14,15,TGTGCCAGCAGAAGGACCGGGACAGGAATCTACGAGCAGTACTTC,CASRRTGTGIYEQYF
-,-,TRBJ2-5,TRBV27,14,TGTGCCAGCAGCCCGATGGGGATCCCCCAGACCCAGTACTTC,CASSPMGIPQTQYF
-,-,TRBJ1-5,TRBV5-4,16,TGTGCCAGCAGCATCGGGGGGATTGGTAGCAATCAGCCCCAGCATTTT,CASSIGGIGSNQPQHF
few,TRBD1,TRBJ1-2,TRBV28,12,TGTGCCATCCTGGGACAGGAGTGGGGCTACACCTTC,CAILGQEWGYTF
-,TRBD1,TRBJ2-3,TRBV4-3,14,TGCGCCAGCAGCCAAGGGACAGGGGGCGATACGCAGTATTTT,CASSQGTGGDTQYF
-,-,TRBJ1-2,TRBV27,13,TGTGCCAGCAGGGATCTCGGGGCCTATGGCTACACCTTC,CASRDLGAYGYTF